The 14 T cell receptor beta chains given below trace back to one sample, sequenced in a study of STAT5B mutations in CD4+ large granular lymphocyte leukemia. The repertoire was sequenced with immunoSEQ multiplex PCR; TCRdb's copy has only in-frame clones and lacks some. The sample lists nearly 30,000 clones; 70% to 85% were seen once. What was sequenced was CD4+ T cells from blood buffy coats. The receptors come from a human donor in good health.

The V gene is TRBV19, the J gene TRBJ2-4, with D maybe TRBD2 (7 bases). Trimming removed 0 bases from V and 12 bases from J, with 12 bases in between. The germline CDR1 and CDR2 sequences are LNHDA and SQIVND (reference sequence). CDR3 size: 13 residues. The CDR3 region has the DNA TGTGCCAGTAGTATAGAGGGGGGCGGGGGTCAGTACTTC. As protein: CASSIEGGGGQYF.

CDR3 in amino acids: CASSAPPWDSEKANYGYTF. The CDR3 DNA sequence: TGTGCCAGCAGCGCGCCGCCGTGGGACAGTGAAAAAGCTAACTATGGCTACACCTTC. V and J are TRBV9 and TRBJ1-2; 7 positions match TRBD1. The CDR3 length is 19 residues. The V gene end was trimmed by 3 bases and the J gene end by 0 bases; junction bases not matched to a gene: 17. Germline V lookup: CDR1 SGDLS, CDR2 YYNGEE.

The CDR3 reads CSASRSLGDTQYF. The CDR3 DNA sequence: TGCAGCGCATCCCGGAGCCTTGGAGATACGCAGTATTTT. J is TRBJ2-3 and V is TRBV29-1; D not certain. The CDR3 totals 13 residues. Germline values: CDR1 SQVTM, CDR2 ANQGSEA. The V and J ends lost 7 bases and 5 bases respectively, with 16 bases between them.

The rearrangement links TRBV19 to TRBJ1-2, with 7 bases that match TRBD1. Trimming at V came to 3 bases and at J to 1 base, leaving 2 bases not matched to a gene. Germline values: CDR1 LNHDA, CDR2 SQIVND (reference sequence). The CDR3 spans 14 residues. CDR3 loop: CASSIQGVNYGYTF. DNA of the CDR3: TGTGCCAGTAGTATTCAGGGGGTTAACTATGGCTACACCTTC.

The chain employs TRBV10-3 and TRBJ2-2; D possibly uses TRBD1 or TRBD2 (6 bases each). The CDR3 has 17 amino acids. CDR1 and CDR2 (germline): ENHRY, SYGVKD. V was trimmed by 3 bases and J by 0 bases, leaving 14 bases between them. CDR3 in DNA: TGTGCCATCAGTGAAGTGGGGGGCTTCGCGAACACCGGGGAGCTGTTTTTT. It specifies CAISEVGGFANTGELFF.

The chain joins TRBV10-2 to TRBJ2-3; 8 bases are a match to TRBD2. The V and J ends lost 7 bases and 1 base, in that order; junction bases with no gene match: 10. Germline loops: CDR1 WSHSY, CDR2 SAAADI. The CDR3 length is 16 residues. The CDR3 sequence is CASISSRAGGTDTQYF. The CDR3 coding sequence is TGCGCCAGCATTAGTTCTCGAGCGGGGGGCACAGATACGCAGTATTTT.

The gene calls are TRBV29-1 and TRBJ2-3; maybe TRBD2 (5 bases). This CDR3 region has 12 residues. Germline V gene sequence: CDR1 SQVTM, CDR2 ANQGSEA. V lost 7 bases and J 10 bases, leaving 18 bases between the germline ends. The CDR3 spells CSAFPSGGAQYF. CDR3 nucleotide sequence: TGCAGCGCCTTCCCCTCTGGAGGTGCGCAGTATTTT.

This clone was detected only once. This sequence joins TRBV7-2 and TRBJ2-3; D is undetermined. The CDR3 consists of 15 residues. Germline V gene lookup returns CDR1 SGHTA and CDR2 FQGNSA. Trimming removed 1 base from V and 0 bases from J, with 8 bases in between. The DNA for the CDR3 is TGTGCCAGCAGCTTAGATCGGCGGAGCACAGATACGCAGTATTTT. Protein sequence: CASSLDRRSTDTQYF. The full variable domain, completed using reference TRBV7-2 and TRBJ2-3, is GAGVSQSPSNKVTEKGKDVELRCDPISGHTALYWYRQSLGQGLEFLIYFQGNSAPDKSGLPSDRFSAERTGGSVSTLTIQRTQQEDSAVYLCASSLDRRSTDTQYFGPGTRLTVL.

This chain connects TRBV5-6 to TRBJ2-7; 7 bases map to TRBD1. V lost 2 bases and J lost 2; bases outside the gene matches: 4. The CDR3 covers 14 residues. Germline CDR1 reads SGHDT; CDR2 reads YYEEEE. The CDR3 DNA sequence: TGTGCCAGCAGCTTCGCGCAGGGGGCCTACGAGCAGTACTTC. This sequence encodes CASSFAQGAYEQYF. The full variable domain, with the rest looked up from reference TRBV5-6 and TRBJ2-7, is DAGVTQSPTHLIKTRGQQVTLRCSPKSGHDTVSWYQQALGQGPQFIFQYYEEEERQRGNFPDRFSGHQFPNYSSELNVNALLLGDSALYLCASSFAQGAYEQYFGPGTRLTVT.

The V and J genes are TRBV6-5 and TRBJ1-5; D gene unclear. The germline gives CDR1 MNHEY, CDR2 SVGAGI. The CDR3 length is 16 residues. Trimming took off 4 bases at V and 7 bases at J, with 20 bases between the two ends. The CDR3 nucleotides are TGTGCCAGCAGTTCCCGCCTAGAGGGATCCAGCCAGCCCCAGCATTTT. Its protein product is CASSSRLEGSSQPQHF.

This chain connects TRBV6-4 to TRBJ1-1; D not resolved. The V and J ends lost 4 bases and 1 base respectively, with 4 bases between them. This CDR3 region has 12 residues. Germline-derived CDR1 and CDR2 are MRHNA and SNTAGT. CDR3 sequence: CASSVENTEAFF. For the CDR3, the DNA is TGTGCCAGCAGTGTTGAGAACACTGAAGCTTTCTTT.

In nucleotides, the CDR3 is TGCGCCAGCAGCGCCCTTTTGGAGACCCAGTACTTC. It yields the protein CASSALLETQYF. This chain connects TRBV10-2 to TRBJ2-5; unclear D gene. V lost 6 bases and J 5 bases, leaving 10 bases between the germline ends. The CDR3 consists of 12 residues. Germline CDR1 is WSHSY and CDR2 is SAAADI.

This clone was observed a handful of times. The V call is TRBV5-1, the J call TRBJ1-4; D gene unclear. CDR1 and CDR2 from the germline V gene are SGHRS and YFSETQ. V lost 3 bases, J lost 5 bases, and 11 bases lay in between. The length of the CDR3 is 14 residues. CDR3 bases: TGCGCCAGCAGCTCGGAACCGACGAATGAAAAACTGTTTTTT. Its protein product is CASSSEPTNEKLFF. Full variable domain (outside the CDR3, taken from reference TRBV5-1 and TRBJ1-4): KAGVTQTPRYLIKTRGQQVTLSCSPISGHRSVSWYQQTPGQGLQFLFEYFSETQRNKGNFPGRFSGRQFSNSRSEMNVSTLELGDSALYLCASSSEPTNEKLFFGSGTQLSVL.

This clone came up a few times. The chain recombines TRBV19 with TRBJ2-5; TRBD2 matches 13 bases. CDR1 LNHDA and CDR2 SQIVND come from the germline V gene (reference sequence). The CDR3 is 15 residues long. The V segment lost 6 bases and the J segment 3 bases; nucleotides outside the gene matches: 4. The CDR3 nucleotides are TGTGCCAGTAGACGGACTAGCGGGGGAGAAGAGACCCAGTACTTC. Translated: CASRRTSGGEETQYF.